The 28 T cell receptor beta chains given below trace back to one sample, sequenced in a study of HIV-infected patients and healthy controls. Reverse transcription used 450 to 550 ng RNA and constant-region primers for alpha and beta. Alpha and beta chain libraries were made separately by chain-specific third strand synthesis with multiplexing indices. TCRdb recomputed calls from the 5' RACE reads with MiXCR, one row per CDR3 protein. Of 11,000 to 15,000 distinct CDR3 sequences listed, roughly 9.9% were seen once; the top ten hold approximately 7%. The repertoire came from unfractionated whole blood and reflected all unsorted peripheral T cells. The sequenced sample consisted of blood. Receptors were obtained from an adult in good health.

This clonotype was seen many times. The genes are TRBV11-2 and TRBJ2-7; D might be TRBD2 (5 bases). V lost 2 bases, J lost 4 bases, and 9 bases lay in between. Germline lookup yields CDR1 SGHAT and CDR2 FQNNGV. There are 13 residues in the CDR3. As DNA, the CDR3 is TGTGCCAGCAGCTTAAGTGGGGAGTACGAGCAGTACTTC. Its translation is CASSLSGEYEQYF.

This clonotype was observed a few times. V gene TRBV5-1 combines with J gene TRBJ2-3; D unclear. This CDR3 has 14 residues. Germline V gene lookup returns CDR1 SGHRS and CDR2 YFSETQ. V was pared by 0 bases and J by 1 base, with 6 bases between. CDR3: CASSLDSRTDTQYF. The CDR3 DNA reads TGCGCCAGCAGCTTGGACAGCCGCACAGATACGCAGTATTTT.

On this clonotype itself: In this CDR3 the conserved last residue, phenylalanine or tryptophan, is missing, so a read error is likely. Because the CDR3's place on the DNA is in doubt, the DNA is left out and the CDR3 is given as listed by TCRdb. This sequence joins TRBV6-1 and TRBJ1-1. The CDR3 has 15 residues if both end residues are counted. CDR1 and CDR2 (germline): MNHNS, SASEGT. The CDR3 sequence: CASKIPRQGNTEAFS.

The V gene is TRBV7-9, the J gene TRBJ1-1; possibly TRBD1 for D (5 bases). The CDR3 length is 12 residues. The germline V gene encodes CDR1 SEHNR and CDR2 FQNEAQ (reference sequence). The ends were cut back, 8 bases at V and 6 bases at J, with 13 bases in the middle. The CDR3 sequence: CASRDGVAEAFF. The CDR3 nucleotides read TGTGCCAGCCGGGACGGGGTGGCTGAAGCTTTCTTT.

This clonotype occurred many times. The chain combines TRBV2 with TRBJ1-2; 7 nucleotides line up with TRBD1. The J segment lost 5 bases and the V segment lost 7 bases, leaving 7 bases of the junction unmatched. The CDR3 runs to 13 residues. From germline, CDR1 is SNHLY and CDR2 FYNNEI. For the CDR3, the DNA is TGTGCCAGCACTCCGACAGGGAAATATGGCTACACCTTC. The encoded protein is CASTPTGKYGYTF.

By frequency in the sample, this clonotype is medium-sized (0.01 to 0.1%). The genes are TRBV11-3 and TRBJ2-2, with 7 bases fitting TRBD2. CDR3 length: 16 amino acids. J lost 4 bases, V lost 7 bases, and 12 bases had no gene match. Germline V gene sequence: CDR1 SGHNT, CDR2 YENEEA. The CDR3 reads CASKGRLAELTGELFF. The DNA for the CDR3 is TGTGCCAGCAAGGGTCGGCTAGCGGAGCTCACCGGGGAGCTGTTTTTT.

This clonotype was counted ten times or more. The chain carries TRBV12-3 or TRBV12-4 and TRBJ2-3; maybe TRBD1 (5 bases). This CDR3 has 13 amino acids. V was shortened by 7 bases and J by 6 bases, with 14 bases between the two germline ends. CDR3 amino acids: CASNSGQGDTQYF. CDR3 sequence (DNA): TGTGCCAGCAATTCGGGTCAGGGCGATACGCAGTATTTT.

This clonotype was counted ten times or more. The chain recombines TRBV28 with TRBJ2-7; TRBD2 aligns across 12 bases. The CDR3 length is 18 residues. V gave up 6 bases and J gave up 2 bases; unmatched junction bases: 14. Germline lookup yields CDR1 MDHEN and CDR2 SYDVKM. The DNA for the CDR3 is TGTGCCAGCAGCCTCCCCTTAGGACTAGCGGGAAATCCCTACGAGCAGTACTTC. Protein sequence: CASSLPLGLAGNPYEQYF.

By frequency in the sample, this clonotype is medium-sized. J is TRBJ1-1 and V is TRBV19, with D unresolved. This CDR3 spans 12 amino acids. Trimming pared 6 bases from V and 8 bases from J, leaving 13 bases between. Germline values: CDR1 LNHDA, CDR2 SQIVND (reference sequence). The CDR3 protein is CASSDKLSEAFF. CDR3 coding DNA: TGTGCCAGTAGCGACAAGCTATCCGAAGCTTTCTTT.

This clonotype was seen ten or more times. The chain uses TRBV7-3 and TRBJ2-6, with D perhaps TRBD1 (6 bases). Germline V gene data show CDR1 as SGHTA and CDR2 as FQGTGA. The CDR3 is 18 residues long. Deletions cut 1 base from V and 0 bases from J, with 13 bases between. The CDR3 coding sequence is TGTGCCAGCAGCTTAAAGGGGGTCGGGGTCTCTGGGGCCAACGTCCTGACTTTC. This codes for CASSLKGVGVSGANVLTF.

This clonotype is medium-sized by share. This chain uses TRBV6-2 or TRBV6-3 with TRBJ1-5; D is unresolved. CDR3 length: 12 residues. The V end was cut by 2 bases, the J end by 5 bases, with 4 bases between. The germline CDR1 and CDR2 sequences are MNHEY and SVGEGT. CDR3 amino acids: CASSYLDQPQHF. CDR3 DNA: TGTGCCAGCAGTTACCTGGATCAGCCCCAGCATTTT.

A few counts support this clonotype. V usage is TRBV20-1 and J usage is TRBJ2-7; 8 nucleotides line up with TRBD1. Trimming removed 4 bases from V and 5 bases from J; junction bases left unmatched: 4. CDR1 and CDR2 from the germline V gene are DFQATT and SNEGSKA (reference sequence). The CDR3 sequence is 12 residues long. The CDR3 reads CSATDRDHEQYF. In DNA, the CDR3 is TGCAGTGCTACGGACAGGGACCACGAGCAGTACTTC.

This clonotype was counted at least ten times. The V gene is TRBV6-2 or TRBV6-3, the J gene TRBJ2-1; 9 nucleotides agree with TRBD2. The CDR3 consists of 15 residues. The germline V gene has CDR1 MNHEY and CDR2 SVGEGT. J was trimmed by 6 bases and V by 2 bases; bases with no gene match: 5. CDR3 nucleotide sequence: TGTGCCAGCAGTTACCTCGGCGGGAGGGTCAATGAGCAGTTCTTC. Translated, it gives CASSYLGGRVNEQFF.

The chain employs TRBV18 and TRBJ2-1; unclear D gene. CDR1 is KGHSH, CDR2 LQKENI, per germline. Trimming stripped 4 bases from V and 7 bases from J, with 8 bases between. This CDR3 region has 12 residues. In nucleotides, the CDR3 is TGTGCCAGCTCACATGGATTGAATGAGCAGTTCTTC. This encodes CASSHGLNEQFF. The entire variable domain, with the rest obtained from reference TRBV18 and TRBJ2-1, is as follows: NAGVMQNPRHLVRRRGQEARLRCSPMKGHSHVYWYRQLPEEGLKFMVYLQKENIIDESGMPKERFSAEFPKEGPSILRIQQVVRGDSAAYFCASSHGLNEQFFGPGTRLTVL.

This clonotype was seen ten or more times. The chain recombines TRBV30 with TRBJ2-3; tentatively, D is TRBD1 (5 bases). Per the germline V gene, CDR1 is GTSNPN and CDR2 is SVGIG (reference sequence). Trimming shortened V by 4 bases and J by 6 bases, and 20 bases separated the two germline ends. This CDR3 comprises 15 residues. CDR3 DNA: TGTGCCTGGATCGGTAGGGGCAAGCTTGGGGATACGCAGTATTTT. The encoded protein is CAWIGRGKLGDTQYF.

The sample holds a few counts of this clonotype. The V call is TRBV6-5, the J call TRBJ2-2, with a weak D call TRBD1 (6 bases). Germline V gene sequence: CDR1 MNHEY, CDR2 SVGAGI. The CDR3 sequence is 16 residues long. Between the trimmed V and J ends, which lost 8 bases and 4 bases, there was a span of 20 bases. The CDR3, as DNA: TGTGCCAGCTGGTCGATTCGGCAGGGGACCACCGGGGAGCTGTTTTTT. The encoded protein is CASWSIRQGTTGELFF.

Ten or more counts support this clonotype. The chain is built from TRBV28 and TRBJ1-4; 8 nucleotides align to TRBD1. Losses at the gene ends were 2 bases for V and 8 bases for J; bases not matched to a gene: 7. CDR1 and CDR2 from the germline V gene are MDHEN and SYDVKM. The CDR3 runs 15 residues. The CDR3 loop reads CASSLADRAREKLFF. In DNA, the CDR3 is TGTGCCAGCAGTTTAGCGGACAGGGCGAGGGAAAAACTGTTTTTT.

This clonotype rates as medium-sized. The rearrangement uses TRBV7-9 and TRBJ2-1; 7 bases map to TRBD2. Germline loops: CDR1 SEHNR, CDR2 FQNEAQ (reference sequence). Germline trimming cut 6 bases from V and 2 bases from J; bases unmatched to any gene: 10. CDR3 length: 16 amino acids. This CDR3 reads CASRPRPGLTYNEQFF. The CDR3 DNA follows: TGTGCCAGCAGGCCCCGACCGGGACTAACCTACAATGAGCAGTTCTTC.

This clonotype has at least ten counts. This chain connects TRBV4-1 to TRBJ1-2, with TRBD1 matching over 8 bases. V trimming: 1 base; J trimming: 4 bases; junction bases outside the gene matches: 14. Germline V lookup: CDR1 MGHRA, CDR2 YSYEKL. The CDR3 is made up of 18 amino acids. CDR3 DNA sequence: TGCGCCAGCAGCCAAGTTCGTTTAGGACAGGGCGTCGGCTATGGCTACACCTTC. This encodes CASSQVRLGQGVGYGYTF.

By proportion, this clonotype is medium-sized. This chain connects TRBV20-1 to TRBJ1-5, with 7 bases matching TRBD1. In germline, CDR1 is DFQATT, CDR2 SNEGSKA (reference sequence). This CDR3 spans 16 amino acids. Trimming removed 0 bases from V and 2 bases from J; junction bases left unmatched: 7. For the CDR3, the DNA is TGCAGTGCTAGAGACCCCCGGGGGACAGGCAATCAGCCCCAGCATTTT. As protein: CSARDPRGTGNQPQHF.

There are many counts of this clonotype. V gene TRBV19 combines with J gene TRBJ2-7; a possible D gene is TRBD2 (5 bases). Germline lookup yields CDR1 LNHDA and CDR2 SQIVND (reference sequence). Trimming removed 6 bases from V and 2 bases from J, with 14 bases in between. CDR3 length: 14 amino acids. The chain's CDR3 is CASSLTPGTYEQYF. DNA of the CDR3: TGTGCCAGTAGCCTGACTCCGGGGACCTACGAGCAGTACTTC.

At least ten counts were recorded for this clonotype. This chain joins TRBV5-1 and TRBJ1-2; D is unclear. The CDR3 is made up of 14 amino acids. Trimming removed 6 bases from V and 0 bases from J, with 12 bases in between. The germline gives CDR1 SGHRS, CDR2 YFSETQ. CDR3 sequence: CASTLVGANYGYTF. CDR3 sequence (DNA): TGCGCCAGCACCCTCGTCGGAGCTAACTATGGCTACACCTTC.

This chain joins TRBV6-2 or TRBV6-3 and TRBJ2-5; D perhaps matches TRBD1 (6 bases). CDR3 length equals 15 residues. Germline CDR1 and CDR2: MNHEY and SVGEGT. V was cut by 7 bases and J by 2 bases, with 17 bases left in between. This chain's CDR3 is CASTDGVGAQETQYF. Here the CDR3 DNA reads TGTGCCAGCACGGACGGGGTGGGGGCTCAAGAGACCCAGTACTTC.

This clonotype is labeled as medium-sized. J is TRBJ2-7 and V is TRBV2, with TRBD1 matching 7 bases. Germline V lookup: CDR1 SNHLY, CDR2 FYNNEI. The CDR3 runs 14 residues. Germline trimming cut 5 bases from V and 3 bases from J; bases unmatched to any gene: 7. The CDR3 protein is CASSPGTALYEQYF. CDR3 sequence (DNA): TGTGCCAGCAGTCCCGGGACAGCCCTCTACGAGCAGTACTTC.

Written as DNA, the CDR3 is TGTGCCAGCAGCTTAGCGGACCAAGAGACCCAGTACTTC. It codes for CASSLADQETQYF. The chain carries TRBV7-3 and TRBJ2-5; D is uncertain. The CDR3 is 13 amino acids. Germline values: CDR1 SGHTA, CDR2 FQGTGA. V gave up 2 bases and J gave up 0 bases, with 4 bases separating them. The entire variable domain, with the rest obtained from reference TRBV7-3 and TRBJ2-5, is as follows: GAGVSQTPSNKVTEKGKYVELRCDPISGHTALYWYRQSLGQGPEFLIYFQGTGAADDSGLPNDRFFAVRPEGSVSTLKIQRTERGDSAVYLCASSLADQETQYFGPGTRLLVL.

In its sample, this clonotype ranks as medium-sized (0.01 to 0.1%). This chain connects TRBV6-1 to TRBJ1-3; D remains unclear. CDR1 is MNHNS, CDR2 SASEGT, per germline. V shed 6 bases and J shed 0 bases, with 18 bases lying between them. The CDR3 runs to 17 residues. This chain's CDR3 is CASRDHRLLSSGNTIYF. The CDR3 DNA reads TGTGCCAGCAGAGACCATAGGCTGCTGAGCTCTGGAAACACCATATATTTT.

This clonotype was detected many times. The rearrangement joins TRBV7-2 to TRBJ1-2; D is ambiguous. Trimming stripped 3 bases from V and 3 bases from J, with 2 bases between. The germline V gene encodes CDR1 SGHTA and CDR2 FQGNSA. This CDR3 has 11 amino acids. The CDR3 sequence: CASSFHYGYTF. Written as DNA, the CDR3 is TGTGCCAGCAGCTTCCACTATGGCTACACCTTC.

As to this clonotype: This could be a read error, since a much larger clone is one nucleotide away. The chain joins TRBV3-1 to TRBJ2-3; D may be TRBD1 or TRBD2 (5 bases each). Germline V CDR1 and CDR2: LGHDT, YNNKEL (reference sequence). The CDR3 is 13 residues long. CDR3 nucleotide sequence: TGTGCCAGCAGCCAACGGGGCCCAGATATGCAGTATTTT. Protein sequence: CASSQRGPDMQYF.